The text below deals with one T cell receptor (beta chain). TCRdb's table, derived via immunoSEQ multiplex PCR, lists solely in-frame clones and lacks some. Of 70,000 or so clones listed, 91% are singletons. The donors were part of the approximately 120-subject validation cohort, which stood apart from the approximately 630-subject first cohort. The CDR3 length is 12 residues. Germline CDR1 is MDHEN and CDR2 is SYDVKM. The V end was cut by 5 bases, the J end by 3 bases, with 5 bases between. This record belongs to a study of cytomegalovirus exposure and HLA in healthy donors. The chain employs TRBV28 and TRBJ1-5; no reliable D call. The sample taken for sequencing was PBMCs. This TCR was recovered from a man aged 18 to 30 in good health and CMV-seronegative. The CDR3: CASSRVNQPQHF. CDR3 coding DNA: TGTGCCAGCAGTAGAGTCAATCAGCCCCAGCATTTT.